This is a list of T cell receptor beta chains from one sample in a study of shared clonotypes between healthy human individuals. Libraries were prepared by immunoSEQ multiplex PCR; TCRdb keeps only in-frame clonotypes and omits some of them. The data hold 2 million or so clones, with about 95% observed a single time. The sequenced material came from naive CD8+ T cells sorted from blood. Source of these receptors: a man aged 18-30 years in good health. The CDR3 runs from the conserved cysteine through the conserved F or W. A D gene is named only where the DNA matches it firmly. Not every row has a clone size; where given, it reads once, few, many or a size class.

CDR3aa	CDR3nt	abundance	len	v_gene	j_gene	d_gene
CASRTPSSGRSTDTQYF	TGTGCCAGCAGGACCCCCTCTAGCGGGAGGAGCACAGATACGCAGTATTTT	NA	17	TRBV2	TRBJ2-3	TRBD2
CATSRVGQGAPGELFF	TGTGCCACCAGCAGAGTCGGGCAGGGGGCCCCCGGGGAGCTGTTTTTT	NA	16	TRBV15	TRBJ2-2	TRBD1
CAWSDTYEKLFF	TGTGCCTGGAGTGACACCTATGAAAAACTGTTTTTT	NA	12	TRBV30	TRBJ1-4	NA
CASTEGDTQYF	TGTGCCAGCACGGAAGGGGATACGCAGTATTTT	NA	11	TRBV28	TRBJ2-3	NA
CASSSLGQGLDTGELFF	TGTGCCAGCAGTTCACTGGGACAGGGATTAGACACCGGGGAGCTGTTTTTT	NA	17	TRBV27	TRBJ2-2	TRBD1
CASSPVGGSTGELFF	TGTGCCAGCAGCCCCGTTGGCGGGAGCACCGGGGAGCTGTTTTTT	few	15	TRBV5-6	TRBJ2-2	TRBD2
CASRVVSYGYTF	TGTGCCAGCAGAGTGGTGAGCTATGGCTACACCTTC	NA	12	TRBV28	TRBJ1-2	NA
CASSPIAADNEQFF	TGTGCCAGCAGCCCGATCGCAGCAGACAATGAGCAGTTCTTC	NA	14	TRBV7-2	TRBJ2-1	NA
CASRSQGGSNNEQFF	TGTGCCAGCAGGTCACAGGGAGGCTCCAACAATGAGCAGTTCTTC	NA	15	TRBV7-9	TRBJ2-1	NA
CASSLYSSYNEQFF	TGTGCCAGCAGTTTATACAGTTCCTACAATGAGCAGTTCTTC	once	14	TRBV27	TRBJ2-1	NA
CASGPQRQPLATEAFF	TGTGCTAGTGGTCCCCAGCGACAGCCCCTGGCCACTGAAGCTTTCTTT	NA	16	TRBV12-5	TRBJ1-1	NA
CASSFLAGGGEQYF	NA	NA	14	TRBV28	TRBJ2-7	NA
CASSLRTGRTEAFF	TGTGCCAGCAGCTTGCGGACAGGGCGGACTGAAGCTTTCTTT	NA	14	TRBV13	TRBJ1-1	TRBD1
CASSRAGTTGHNTDTQYF	TGTGCCAGCAGTCGGGCAGGGACGACGGGACACAACACAGATACGCAGTATTTT	once	18	TRBV28	TRBJ2-3	NA
CASSVGTSTYEQYF	TGTGCCAGCAGCGTAGGGACTAGCACCTACGAGCAGTACTTC	NA	14	TRBV9	TRBJ2-7	TRBD2
CASSGKRGLLDTQYF	TGTGCCAGCAGTGGAAAGCGGGGCCTGTTGGATACGCAGTATTTT	NA	15	TRBV2	TRBJ2-3	TRBD2
CASTPPTDHRSEQFF	TGTGCCAGCACGCCTCCGACTGACCATCGGAGTGAGCAGTTCTTC	NA	15	TRBV7-9	TRBJ2-1	NA
CASSPGSFLGYEQFF	TGTGCCAGCAGCCCAGGGAGTTTCCTGGGATATGAGCAGTTCTTC	once	15	TRBV6-5	TRBJ2-1	NA
CASIPGQVNQPQHF	TGTGCCAGCATCCCGGGACAGGTCAATCAGCCCCAGCATTTT	NA	14	TRBV28	TRBJ1-5	TRBD1
CASSPSGANVLTF	TGTGCCAGCAGTCCTTCTGGGGCCAACGTCCTGACTTTC	NA	13	TRBV27	TRBJ2-6	NA
CASSSYWDNKPYEQYF	TGTGCCAGCAGCTCCTACTGGGACAACAAGCCCTACGAGCAGTACTTC	NA	16	TRBV11-2	TRBJ2-7	NA
CASSYRAPSSSYNSPLHF	TGTGCCAGCAGTTACAGGGCCCCCTCCAGCTCCTATAATTCACCCCTCCACTTT	once	18	TRBV27	TRBJ1-6	NA
CASSRAEEEQFF	TGTGCCAGCAGCAGAGCAGAGGAGGAGCAGTTCTTC	NA	12	TRBV5-4	TRBJ2-1	NA
CASSQAPGHPTYEQYF	TGCGCCAGCAGCCAAGCACCGGGACATCCCACCTACGAGCAGTACTTC	NA	16	TRBV4-1	TRBJ2-7	NA